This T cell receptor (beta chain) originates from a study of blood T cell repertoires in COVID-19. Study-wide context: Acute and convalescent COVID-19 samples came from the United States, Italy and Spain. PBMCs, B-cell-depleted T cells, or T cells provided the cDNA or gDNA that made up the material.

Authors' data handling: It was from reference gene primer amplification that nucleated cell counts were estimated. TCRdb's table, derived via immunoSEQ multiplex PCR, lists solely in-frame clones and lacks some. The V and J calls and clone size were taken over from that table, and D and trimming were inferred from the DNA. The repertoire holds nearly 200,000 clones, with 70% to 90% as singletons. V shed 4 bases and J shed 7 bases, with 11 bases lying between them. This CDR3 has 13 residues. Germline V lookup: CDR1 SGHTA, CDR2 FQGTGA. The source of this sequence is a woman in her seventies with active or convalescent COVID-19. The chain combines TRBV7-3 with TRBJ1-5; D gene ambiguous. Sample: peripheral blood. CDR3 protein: CASSSIAGQPQHF. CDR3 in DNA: TGTGCCAGCAGCTCAATCGCCGGGCAGCCCCAGCATTTT.